This T cell receptor (beta chain) was recorded in a study of shared clonotypes between healthy human individuals. Study results and caveats: Estimated richness was generally greater in naive than memory subsets.

The authors' processing: Quality scores were absent from the junction-only immunoSEQ sequences, so filtering differed. Sequencing used immunoSEQ multiplex PCR; TCRdb keeps in-frame clones, though not all of them. D and trimming come from the DNA, and the V and J calls and clone size come from that table. Of roughly 1,500,000 clones detected, under 99% appear once; the ten largest clones hold roughly 0.42%. About this clone: Its antigen is undetermined.

The CDR3 loop spans 15 amino acids. The V segment lost 7 bases and the J segment 2 bases; nucleotides outside the gene matches: 11. Germline values: CDR1 SGHNT, CDR2 YYREEE (reference sequence). This chain connects TRBV5-4 to TRBJ1-2, with 7 nucleotides matching TRBD1. The sample consisted of naive CD4+ T cells sorted from blood. The sample's subset: CD45RA+ positively selected. The TCR sequence derives from a man aged 25-40 years in good health. The CDR3 nucleotides read TGTGCCAGCCGCTACCTGGGACAGATAAACTATGGCTACACCTTC. It encodes CASRYLGQINYGYTF.